This T cell receptor beta chain was found in a study of shared T cell receptors in the human thymus. This CDR3 is built from 16 residues. J gave up 5 bases and V 7 bases, and 12 bases lay outside the gene matches. Germline CDR1 and CDR2: SGHDT and YYEEEE. The table came from immunoSEQ multiplex PCR; TCRdb's copy has only in-frame clones and leaves some out. The data show roughly 710,000 clones, with approximately 85% seen just once and roughly 0.01% held by the top ten. A further study also used this sample, focusing on human thymus T cells. That paper adds: It was healthy Finnish infants having corrective surgery for congenital heart defects who were the donors. Surgeons resected thymus tissue during corrective heart surgery. Blood and thymic repertoires both appeared biased in V and J gene usage. Overlap was high between thymic repertoires from unrelated individuals, as reported in related research.

The V call is TRBV5-6, the J call TRBJ1-2; the match to TRBD1 covers 12 bases. Sequencing was done on a sample of thymocytes. The clonotype was recovered from a girl under two years old with a congenital heart defect. The CDR3 DNA reads as TGTGCCAGCCGGGACAGGGGGCCGACTATTCCATATGGCTACACCTTC. Translating it yields CASRDRGPTIPYGYTF.